The 20 T cell receptor beta chains in this list originate from one sample, sequenced in a study of response to subunit inactivated influenza vaccine. TCRdb reprocessed the RT-PCR reads with MiXCR, giving one entry per CDR3 protein. The repertoire holds about 580,000 distinct CDR3 sequences, with 14% as singletons. This specimen consisted of PBMCs from blood, obtained about 11 days after vaccination. These receptor sequences come from a man aged 45-65 years who received an inactivated influenza vaccine.

This chain connects TRBV7-2 to TRBJ2-5; no reliable D call. There are 13 residues in the CDR3. Looked up from germline, CDR1 is SGHTA and CDR2 is FQGNSA. V lost 2 bases and J 7 bases, leaving 11 bases between the germline ends. The CDR3 reads CASSLFYDGTQYF. The CDR3 coding sequence is TGTGCCAGCAGCTTATTTTATGACGGGACCCAGTACTTC.

This clonotype was counted between two and nine times. The chain links TRBV12-3 or TRBV12-4 to TRBJ1-5; 10 bases line up with TRBD1. The CDR3 is made up of 16 amino acids. The junction had 8 bases not matched to a gene; V was cut back by 5 bases and J by 4 bases. This chain's CDR3 is CASSADLGQGNQPQHF. The CDR3 nucleotides are TGTGCCAGCAGTGCCGACCTGGGACAGGGGAATCAGCCCCAGCATTTT.

The chain carries TRBV4-3 and TRBJ2-1, with D hard to call. Looked up from germline, CDR1 is LGHNA and CDR2 is YSLEER. V lost 0 bases and J lost 9, with 15 bases in between. There are 15 residues in the CDR3. CDR3 region: CASSQDGWAVGEQFF. The DNA for the CDR3 is TGCGCCAGCAGCCAAGATGGTTGGGCAGTGGGTGAGCAGTTCTTC.

Only a few counts were recorded for this clonotype. The genes are TRBV5-6 and TRBJ2-3; 7 positions match TRBD1. Per the germline V gene, CDR1 is SGHDT and CDR2 is YYEEEE. The CDR3 runs to 15 residues. Trimming took 4 bases from V and 5 from J; bases not matched to a gene: 10. The CDR3: CASSPQEGARDTQYF. The CDR3 nucleotides read TGTGCCAGCAGCCCCCAAGAGGGGGCAAGAGATACGCAGTATTTT.

This clonotype came up a few times. The chain recombines TRBV7-2 with TRBJ2-3, with a weak D call TRBD2 (6 bases). Germline V gene sequence: CDR1 SGHTA, CDR2 FQGNSA. The CDR3 contains 14 residues. The V gene lost 4 bases and the J gene lost 6 bases, with 14 bases spanning the gap. CDR3: CASSSPPGRDTQYF. CDR3 nucleotide sequence: TGTGCCAGCAGCTCCCCCCCTGGGAGGGATACGCAGTATTTT.

The sample holds a few counts of this clonotype. V is TRBV13 and J is TRBJ2-5, with 7 positions matching TRBD2. Trimming cost V 5 bases and J 0 bases; bases outside gene matches: 9. The CDR3 runs to 16 residues. The germline V gene encodes CDR1 PRHDT and CDR2 FYEKMQ (reference sequence). CDR3 DNA sequence: TGTGCCAGCAGCCCTAGTGGGGGGGGACACCAAGAGACCCAGTACTTC. Translation gives CASSPSGGGHQETQYF.

V and J are TRBV11-2 and TRBJ2-2, with D perhaps matching TRBD1 (5 bases). V lost 1 base to trimming and J lost 7 bases, with 10 bases between them. The germline CDR1 and CDR2 sequences are SGHAT and FQNNGV. This CDR3 has 14 amino acids. The CDR3 here is CASSLGGAFGELFF. The CDR3 DNA follows: TGTGCCAGCAGCTTAGGTGGGGCGTTCGGGGAGCTGTTTTTT.

This clonotype showed up many times. The V and J genes are TRBV7-2 and TRBJ2-1, with 7 positions matching TRBD2. The V gene end was trimmed by 1 base and the J gene end by 7 bases; junction bases not matched to a gene: 7. The V gene's germline CDR1 is SGHTA and CDR2 FQGNSA. This CDR3 has 15 amino acids. In DNA, the CDR3 is TGTGCCAGCAGCTTAGGGGCGGGAGTCGGTAATGAGCAGTTCTTC. Its translation is CASSLGAGVGNEQFF.

There are a few counts of this clonotype. The chain joins TRBV20-1 to TRBJ2-1; 8 nucleotides line up with TRBD1. Germline assignment: CDR1 DFQATT and CDR2 SNEGSKA (reference sequence). CDR3 length: 14 amino acids. The junction had 9 bases not matched to a gene; V was cut back by 2 bases and J by 9 bases. CDR3 sequence: CSARTGTGWGEQFF. The CDR3 nucleotides are TGCAGTGCTAGAACGGGGACAGGCTGGGGTGAGCAGTTCTTC.

This clonotype was counted only a few times. J is TRBJ2-7 and V is TRBV19, with 9 bases that match TRBD1. The CDR3 is made up of 14 amino acids. Germline trimming cut 10 bases from V and 5 bases from J; bases unmatched to any gene: 12. Germline V gene sequence: CDR1 LNHDA, CDR2 SQIVND (reference sequence). The CDR3 here is CATRSGTGYDEQYF. CDR3 nucleotide sequence: TGTGCCACTCGATCCGGGACAGGGTATGACGAGCAGTACTTC. Looking up the rest from reference TRBV19 and TRBJ2-7 gives the full variable domain: DGGITQSPKYLFRKEGQNVTLSCEQNLNHDAMYWYRQDPGQGLRLIYYSQIVNDFQKGDIAEGYSVSREKKESFPLTVTSAQKNPTAFYLCATRSGTGYDEQYFGPGTRLTVT.

CDR3 sequence (DNA): TGTGCCAGCAGCCCAGGGACTAGCGGGGGGATCTACGAGCAGTACTTC. It yields the protein CASSPGTSGGIYEQYF. The chain has TRBV12-3 or TRBV12-4 and TRBJ2-7; TRBD2 agrees at 15 bases. The CDR3 runs 16 residues. The V and J ends lost 6 bases and 3 bases, in that order; junction bases with no gene match: 6.

This clonotype came up a few times. The chain uses TRBV4-1 and TRBJ1-1; no clear D. Germline V gene sequence: CDR1 MGHRA, CDR2 YSYEKL. The length of the CDR3 is 15 residues. V was pared by 1 base and J by 0 bases, with 9 bases between. The CDR3, as DNA: TGCGCCAGCAGCCAAGTATCGACGGTGAACACTGAAGCTTTCTTT. This gives the protein CASSQVSTVNTEAFF.

In this sample, this clonotype turned up a few times. The chain joins TRBV6-1 to TRBJ1-5, with TRBD1 identical over 9 bases. The CDR3 spans 14 residues. CDR1 is MNHNS, CDR2 SASEGT, per germline. V lost 6 bases and J lost 7; bases outside the gene matches: 7. In DNA form, the CDR3 reads TGTGCCAGCAGACGGACAGGGGAGCGCCAGCCCCAGCATTTT. Protein: CASRRTGERQPQHF.

This clonotype was counted many times. This sequence joins TRBV7-2 and TRBJ2-1; D possibly corresponds to TRBD1 (5 bases). V lost 3 bases and J lost 3, with 12 bases in between. This CDR3 region has 15 residues. The germline CDR1 and CDR2 sequences are SGHTA and FQGNSA. The CDR3 coding sequence is TGTGCCAGCAGCTTCGGGCAGGGTGGCTACAATGAGCAGTTCTTC. Its protein is CASSFGQGGYNEQFF.

The chain carries TRBV5-1 and TRBJ1-2, with D unresolved. Germline values: CDR1 SGHRS, CDR2 YFSETQ. This CDR3 region has 13 residues. The V end was cut by 3 bases, the J end by 4 bases, with 10 bases between. The CDR3 coding sequence is TGCGCCAGCAGCTCCCGTCTAGTCTATGGCTACACCTTC. Translating it yields CASSSRLVYGYTF.

The chain uses TRBV28 and TRBJ2-3; no clear D gene. V was trimmed by 4 bases and J by 9 bases, leaving 11 bases between them. The CDR3 loop spans 12 amino acids. Germline V gene data show CDR1 as MDHEN and CDR2 as SYDVKM. The CDR3 reads CASSYQELTQYF. CDR3 nucleotide sequence: TGTGCCAGCAGTTATCAAGAGTTAACGCAGTATTTT.

There are a few counts of this clonotype. V is TRBV15 and J is TRBJ1-1, with 9 nucleotides matching TRBD1. The CDR3 contains 14 residues. Germline CDR1 reads LNHNV; CDR2 reads YYDKDF (reference sequence). Trimming at V came to 3 bases and at J to 3 bases, leaving 2 bases not matched to a gene. The chain's CDR3 is CATSRDRGYTEAFF. The CDR3 region has the DNA TGTGCCACCAGCAGGGACAGGGGATACACTGAAGCTTTCTTT.

This clonotype was picked up many times. The gene calls are TRBV27 and TRBJ1-1; no clear D gene. The CDR3 totals 14 residues. From germline, CDR1 is MNHEY and CDR2 SMNVEV (reference sequence). Trimming stripped 2 bases from V and 0 bases from J, with 7 bases between. CDR3 DNA: TGTGCCAGCAGTTTACAGAATATGAACACTGAAGCTTTCTTT. Protein product: CASSLQNMNTEAFF.

This clonotype was recorded a few times. The gene calls are TRBV12-3 or TRBV12-4 and TRBJ2-7; D unclear. The CDR3 totals 15 residues. V shed 3 bases and J shed 2 bases, with 14 bases lying between them. This CDR3 is CASSFKTQNPYEQYF. For the CDR3, the DNA is TGTGCCAGCAGTTTCAAAACCCAAAATCCCTACGAGCAGTACTTC.

CDR3 nucleotides: TGTGCCAGCAGTTACCGGGACTTGGGGGAGCTGTTTTTT. Its protein product is CASSYRDLGELFF. This chain uses TRBV6-7 with TRBJ2-2, with D maybe TRBD2 (6 bases). TRBV6-7 is reported as an ORF; its role is uncertain. CDR3 length: 13 amino acids. V lost 2 bases, J lost 8 bases, and 9 bases lay in between.